Shown below are 21 T cell receptor beta chains from a single sample sequenced in a study of CD8+CD57+ T cells in acquired aplastic anemia. Genomic DNA served as template for TCR beta VDJ and CDR3 profiling. MiXCR was run by TCRdb on the reads, yielding one entry per CDR3 protein. The sample carries approximately 300,000 distinct CDR3 sequences, around three fifths recorded once. Individuals selected for sequencing had exhibited CD8+CD57+ cell expansion on flow cytometry. Source material: sorted CD4+, CD8+, or CD8+CD57+ T cells (not recorded which) from PBMCs. The receptor set was obtained from a human donor with aplastic anemia.

The rearrangement links TRBV5-1 to TRBJ2-7; 13 positions agree with TRBD2. V lost 3 bases and J lost 0; bases outside the gene matches: 3. The CDR3 consists of 16 residues. CDR1 is SGHRS, CDR2 YFSETQ, per germline. CDR3 sequence (DNA): TGCGCCAGCAGCTGGGGACTAGCGGGGAGCTCCTACGAGCAGTACTTC. It encodes CASSWGLAGSSYEQYF.

This chain connects TRBV5-1 to TRBJ2-1; 8 bases match TRBD2. This CDR3 comprises 16 residues. Germline-derived CDR1 and CDR2 are SGHRS and YFSETQ. V shed 0 bases and J 1 base; nucleotides not matched to a gene: 3. The CDR3 bases are TGCGCCAGCAGCTTGGGGACTAGCCTGTCCTACAATGAGCAGTTCTTC. Its protein product is CASSLGTSLSYNEQFF.

This clonotype was found many times. The chain is built from TRBV3-1 and TRBJ1-1; D uncertain. Germline-derived CDR1 and CDR2 are LGHDT and YNNKEL (reference sequence). The ends were cut back, 11 bases at V and 5 bases at J, with 12 bases in the middle. The length of the CDR3 is 11 residues. The CDR3 nucleotides read TGTGCCGTAGGTTTTGGGACTGAAGCTTTCTTT. Translating it yields CAVGFGTEAFF.

The chain uses TRBV7-9 and TRBJ1-5; TRBD1 matches at 9 bases. V dropped 5 bases and J dropped 1; count of bases not matched to a gene: 3. Germline V lookup: CDR1 SEHNR, CDR2 FQNEAQ (reference sequence). This CDR3 is built from 15 residues. This CDR3 is CASSTGTGSNQPQHF. The CDR3 region has the DNA TGTGCCAGCAGCACCGGGACAGGGAGCAATCAGCCCCAGCATTTT. Full variable domain (remainder filled in from reference TRBV7-9 and TRBJ1-5): DTGVSQNPRHKITKRGQNVTFRCDPISEHNRLYWYRQTLGQGPEFLTYFQNEAQLEKSRLLSDRFSAERPKGSFSTLEIQRTEQGDSAMYLCASSTGTGSNQPQHFGDGTRLSIL.

A single count supports this clonotype. V is TRBV10-1 and J is TRBJ2-3, with D perhaps TRBD1 (6 bases). The V gene's germline CDR1 is WNHNN and CDR2 SYGVQD (reference sequence). The CDR3 loop spans 14 amino acids. The V gene lost 10 bases and the J gene lost 0 bases, with 14 bases spanning the gap. This CDR3 is CATSTGISTDTQYF. CDR3 bases: TGCGCCACCAGCACAGGGATAAGCACAGATACGCAGTATTTT.

The chain employs TRBV5-1 and TRBJ2-3; TRBD1 might be the D (5 bases). The J call is uncertain, as TRBJ1-5 better fits the DNA end. CDR3 length equals 15 residues. The V gene's germline CDR1 is SGHRS and CDR2 YFSETQ. The DNA of the CDR3 is TGCGCCAGCAGCCCCCGAGGGACTTCTACAGATATGCAGCATTTT. This gives the protein CASSPRGTSTDMQHF.

The genes are TRBV9 and TRBJ2-5; 7 bases line up with TRBD2. Germline V gene data show CDR1 as SGDLS and CDR2 as YYNGEE. Unmatched junction bases numbered 3, after V lost 0 bases and J lost 1 base. The CDR3 runs 15 residues. CDR3 in amino acids: CASSVGSGAQETQYF. The CDR3 nucleotides read TGTGCCAGCAGCGTAGGGAGCGGGGCCCAAGAGACCCAGTACTTC.

This chain connects TRBV19 to TRBJ1-5, with D possibly being TRBD1 (6 bases). V was shortened by 3 bases and J by 3 bases, with 9 bases between the two germline ends. CDR3 length equals 14 residues. Germline values: CDR1 LNHDA, CDR2 SQIVND (reference sequence). CDR3 loop: CASSIRGPNQPQHF. The CDR3 DNA is TGTGCCAGTAGTATCAGGGGCCCCAATCAGCCCCAGCATTTT.

The rearrangement uses TRBV5-1 and TRBJ2-1; 8 positions match TRBD1. The CDR3 is 16 amino acids. CDR1 is SGHRS, CDR2 YFSETQ, per germline. With V trimmed by 4 bases and J by 7 bases, 13 bases remained unmatched. CDR3 coding DNA: TGCGCCAGCAGCCAAGACAGGGCAGGGGGCTTTAATGAGCAGTTCTTC. Amino acids: CASSQDRAGGFNEQFF. Combining the CDR3 with reference TRBV5-1 and TRBJ2-1 gives the whole variable domain KAGVTQTPRYLIKTRGQQVTLSCSPISGHRSVSWYQQTPGQGLQFLFEYFSETQRNKGNFPGRFSGRQFSNSRSEMNVSTLELGDSALYLCASSQDRAGGFNEQFFGPGTRLTVL.

For this clonotype: Since the CDR3 does not end with the conserved phenylalanine or tryptophan, this likely comes from a read error. The J gene is TRBJ2-7, the V gene TRBV2; maybe TRBD2 (6 bases). There are 13 residues in the CDR3. Per germline, CDR1 SNHLY and CDR2 FYNNEI. V lost 8 bases, J lost 4 bases, and 15 bases lay in between. This CDR3 is CASAGKEGYEQYL. For the CDR3, the DNA is TGTGCCAGCGCAGGGAAGGAGGGATACGAGCAGTACCTC.

The gene calls are TRBV20-1 and TRBJ1-2, with a tentative D call TRBD1 (5 bases). The V end lost 0 bases, the J end lost 11 bases, and 22 bases lay between the germline ends. The germline V gene has CDR1 DFQATT and CDR2 SNEGSKA (reference sequence). The CDR3 is 15 amino acids. Here the CDR3 DNA reads TGCAGTGCTAGAGATTCGGGCAGGCCCAGGGAAGGATACACCTTC. It encodes CSARDSGRPREGYTF.

This clonotype was observed a single time. The chain has TRBV2 and TRBJ1-3; D possibly corresponds to TRBD1 (5 bases). The CDR3 length is 14 residues. V lost 9 bases and J lost 4, with 16 bases in between. Germline lookup yields CDR1 SNHLY and CDR2 FYNNEI. The CDR3 loop reads CASKLRESGNTIYF. The CDR3 nucleotides are TGTGCCAGTAAACTCAGGGAGTCCGGAAACACCATATATTTT.

This clonotype has only a few counts. The V gene is TRBV24-1, the J gene TRBJ2-7; a possible D gene is TRBD1 (6 bases). In germline, CDR1 is KGHDR, CDR2 SFDVKD. The CDR3 length is 15 residues. Between the trimmed V and J ends, which lost 5 bases and 4 bases, there was a span of 17 bases. Written as DNA, the CDR3 is TGTGCCACCAGTGTCTCGACAGGTTCGATTTACGAGCAGTACTTC. Protein: CATSVSTGSIYEQYF.

This sequence joins TRBV7-9 and TRBJ1-1; D uncertain. The germline V gene has CDR1 SEHNR and CDR2 FQNEAQ (reference sequence). Trimming left V 3 bases short and J 1 base short, with 12 bases between. CDR3 length: 15 residues. The CDR3 coding sequence is TGTGCCAGCAGCTTCCGGGAGGAGGGGAACACTGAAGCTTTCTTT. Its translation is CASSFREEGNTEAFF.

This chain joins TRBV10-3 and TRBJ1-1, with D perhaps matching TRBD1 (5 bases). Germline V gives CDR1 ENHRY, CDR2 SYGVKD. The V gene lost 7 bases and the J gene lost 4 bases, with 13 bases spanning the gap. This CDR3 comprises 13 residues. This CDR3 reads CAINQGATTEAFF. The CDR3 nucleotides are TGTGCCATCAACCAGGGAGCGACCACTGAAGCTTTCTTT.

This clonotype was detected only a few times. The V call is TRBV5-8, the J call TRBJ1-6; maybe TRBD1 (5 bases). Trimming removed 0 bases at V and 13 bases at J, with 11 bases between. The CDR3 loop spans 13 amino acids. Germline loops: CDR1 SGHTS, CDR2 YDEGEE. The CDR3 spells CASSLDPGIPLHF. The CDR3, as DNA: TGTGCCAGCAGCTTGGACCCAGGGATCCCCCTCCACTTT.

V gene TRBV5-1 combines with J gene TRBJ1-1; D is perhaps TRBD1 (6 bases). The V gene's germline CDR1 is SGHRS and CDR2 YFSETQ. The CDR3 spans 14 residues. Trimming shortened V by 4 bases and J by 3 bases, and 13 bases separated the two germline ends. The CDR3 DNA follows: TGCGCCAGCAGCATGACAAGGGGGTACACTGAAGCTTTCTTT. Translated: CASSMTRGYTEAFF.

V gene TRBV5-6 combines with J gene TRBJ1-1; the D gene is possibly TRBD1 (5 bases). This CDR3 is 13 amino acids long. The V end was cut by 4 bases, the J end by 6 bases, with 13 bases between. Looked up from germline, CDR1 is SGHDT and CDR2 is YYEEEE. In nucleotides, the CDR3 is TGTGCCAGCAGCCGCGGGGGGATTCCTGAAGCTTTCTTT. It specifies CASSRGGIPEAFF.

This chain connects TRBV2 to TRBJ2-1; 9 nucleotides agree with TRBD2. V lost 3 bases to trimming and J lost 7 bases; unmatched junction nucleotides: 4. This CDR3 region has 14 residues. Germline loops: CDR1 SNHLY, CDR2 FYNNEI. The CDR3 DNA reads TGTGCCAGCAGTGAGACTAGCGGAGTGAATGAGCAGTTCTTC. This gives the protein CASSETSGVNEQFF.

The chain couples TRBV25-1 to TRBJ1-6; TRBD1 matches 7 bases. The V segment lost 4 bases and the J segment 7 bases; nucleotides outside the gene matches: 10. Germline lookup yields CDR1 MGHDK and CDR2 SYGVNS. The length of the CDR3 is 16 residues. The CDR3 DNA reads TGTGCCAGCAGTGCTGAGGGGGCACCGATAAATTCACCCCTCCACTTT. This encodes CASSAEGAPINSPLHF.

V gene TRBV29-1 combines with J gene TRBJ2-1; D gene uncertain. Trimming cost V 4 bases and J 12 bases, with 16 bases left between them. Per germline, CDR1 SQVTM and CDR2 ANQGSEA. The CDR3 has 12 residues. CDR3 nucleotide sequence: TGCAGCGTTGGGCAGAACACAGATACGCAGTTCTTC. Translating it yields CSVGQNTDTQFF.